The 25 T cell receptor beta chains reported below all come from one sample, sequenced in a study of identical twins. TCRdb itself ran the 5' RACE reads through MiXCR, one entry per CDR3 protein. Of 410,000 or so distinct CDR3 sequences listed, around a sixth were seen once; the top ten hold roughly 12%. Sequenced sample: naive T cells sorted from blood. The receptors come from a man aged 50-60 years in good health.

This clonotype was counted many times. The chain carries TRBV20-1 and TRBJ1-5; D is undetermined. Trimming took off 5 bases at V and 6 bases at J, with 14 bases between the two ends. The CDR3 is made up of 13 amino acids. CDR1 is DFQATT, CDR2 SNEGSKA, per germline (reference sequence). The CDR3 loop is CSAARHGSQPQHF. The CDR3, as DNA: TGCAGTGCTGCGCGACACGGCAGTCAGCCCCAGCATTTT.

This clonotype was recorded many times. The chain employs TRBV28 and TRBJ2-1, with D maybe TRBD1 (6 bases). The CDR3 is 17 amino acids. V lost 0 bases and J 6 bases, leaving 18 bases between the germline ends. The germline V gene has CDR1 MDHEN and CDR2 SYDVKM. The CDR3: CASSLWSAAQGINEQFF. The CDR3 bases are TGTGCCAGCAGTTTATGGTCCGCAGCCCAGGGGATCAATGAGCAGTTCTTC.

This clonotype was counted ten times or more. V gene TRBV5-1 combines with J gene TRBJ1-5; a possible D gene is TRBD1 (5 bases). The CDR3 length is 13 residues. The V end was cut by 0 bases, the J end by 6 bases, with 7 bases between. Per germline, CDR1 SGHRS and CDR2 YFSETQ. This CDR3 reads CASSLGRGQPQHF. The DNA for the CDR3 is TGCGCCAGCAGCTTGGGGAGGGGTCAGCCCCAGCATTTT.

The chain is built from TRBV6-1 and TRBJ2-5, with a tentative D call TRBD1 (5 bases). The CDR3 is made up of 14 amino acids. With 6 bases removed from V and 4 bases from J, the gap between germline ends came to 15 bases. Germline values: CDR1 MNHNS, CDR2 SASEGT. Written as DNA, the CDR3 is TGTGCCAGCAGGAGTAGGGGTTCATCAGAGACCCAGTACTTC. This gives the protein CASRSRGSSETQYF.

In its sample, this clonotype was seen a few times. The genes are TRBV10-3 and TRBJ2-2, with a weak D call TRBD2 (7 bases). V dropped 7 bases and J dropped 6 bases, with 9 bases sitting between them. Per germline, CDR1 ENHRY and CDR2 SYGVKD. There are 12 residues in the CDR3. CDR3 nucleotide sequence: TGTGCCATCAAAGGGGGGGCCGGGGAGCTGTTTTTT. This sequence encodes CAIKGGAGELFF.

V is TRBV6-5 and J is TRBJ2-1, with 8 bases that match TRBD2. The germline CDR1 and CDR2 sequences are MNHEY and SVGAGI. There are 18 residues in the CDR3. The V segment lost 3 bases and the J segment 4 bases; nucleotides outside the gene matches: 14. DNA of the CDR3: TGTGCCAGCAGTTATGGGAGGCGGGGGCTAGCGGGTTACAATGAGCAGTTCTTC. Its protein product is CASSYGRRGLAGYNEQFF.

This clonotype occurred many times. The V and J genes are TRBV12-3 or TRBV12-4 and TRBJ2-7, with D perhaps matching TRBD1 or TRBD2 (5 bases each). Trimming took 5 bases from V and 6 from J, leaving 17 bases between them. This CDR3 spans 14 amino acids. CDR3 region: CASSLREGRGEQYF. The DNA of the CDR3 is TGTGCCAGCAGTCTCAGGGAAGGTCGGGGCGAGCAGTACTTC.

CDR3 region: CASSSGQIPYEQYF. As DNA, the CDR3 is TGCGCCAGCAGCTCGGGACAGATACCCTACGAGCAGTACTTC. The chain has TRBV5-1 and TRBJ2-7; 7 bases map to TRBD1. V was pared by 3 bases and J by 2 bases, with 5 bases of the junction left unmatched. CDR1 and CDR2 from the germline V gene are SGHRS and YFSETQ. There are 14 residues in the CDR3.

This clonotype was seen only a few times. The J gene is TRBJ2-5, the V gene TRBV20-1; a weak D match, TRBD2 (6 bases). CDR3 length: 13 amino acids. V was cut by 3 bases and J by 8 bases, with 16 bases left in between. The germline V gene has CDR1 DFQATT and CDR2 SNEGSKA (reference sequence). The CDR3 nucleotides are TGCAGTGCTAGGAGCGTCGTGGAGGGAACCCAGTACTTC. This encodes CSARSVVEGTQYF.

The chain couples TRBV18 to TRBJ1-3; 10 bases map to TRBD1. The V gene's germline CDR1 is KGHSH and CDR2 LQKENI. Trimming took 5 bases from V and 5 from J; bases not matched to a gene: 12. CDR3 size: 17 residues. The CDR3 loop reads CASSSKRQGAGRNTIYF. The CDR3 DNA reads as TGTGCCAGCTCATCAAAGAGACAGGGGGCAGGAAGAAACACCATATATTTT.

The genes are TRBV9 and TRBJ2-5, with a tentative D call TRBD1 (6 bases). Trimming shortened V by 4 bases and J by 2 bases, and 15 bases separated the two germline ends. The CDR3 spans 15 residues. CDR1 and CDR2 (germline): SGDLS, YYNGEE. The CDR3 region is CASSFRDTPQETQYF. In DNA form, the CDR3 reads TGTGCCAGCAGCTTCCGGGACACCCCGCAAGAGACCCAGTACTTC.

This clonotype was counted at least ten times. V usage is TRBV15 and J usage is TRBJ2-3; 7 nucleotides line up with TRBD1. Germline CDR1 and CDR2: LNHNV and YYDKDF (reference sequence). V lost 5 bases to trimming and J lost 8 bases; unmatched junction nucleotides: 10. The CDR3 sequence is 14 residues long. The DNA of the CDR3 is TGTGCCACCAGCCCCGGGACAGCCCGGGGTACGCAGTATTTT. Encoded protein: CATSPGTARGTQYF.

The chain employs TRBV28 and TRBJ2-3; maybe TRBD1 (6 bases). CDR1 and CDR2 (germline): MDHEN, SYDVKM. CDR3 length equals 18 residues. Trimming took off 8 bases at V and 0 bases at J, with 24 bases between the two ends. The chain's CDR3 is CASCPLGPGDDSTDTQYF. In DNA form, the CDR3 reads TGTGCCAGCTGTCCCTTGGGGCCAGGGGATGATAGCACAGATACGCAGTATTTT.

CDR3 sequence (DNA): TGCAGTGCTAAAGGGGGGACCTATGGCTACACCTTC. It encodes CSAKGGTYGYTF. This sequence joins TRBV20-1 and TRBJ1-2, with a possible D match to TRBD1 (6 bases). The CDR3 has 12 residues. Germline V gene lookup returns CDR1 DFQATT and CDR2 SNEGSKA (reference sequence). V was trimmed by 4 bases and J by 4 bases, leaving 10 bases between them.

This clonotype was seen ten or more times. The V gene is TRBV24-1, the J gene TRBJ2-1; D unresolved. This CDR3 has 14 amino acids. CDR1 is KGHDR and CDR2 is SFDVKD in the germline V gene. V was cut by 0 bases and J by 4 bases, with 6 bases left in between. The DNA of the CDR3 is TGTGCCACCAGTGATTTGAACCCTTACAATGAGCAGTTCTTC. It specifies CATSDLNPYNEQFF.

The gene calls are TRBV5-6 and TRBJ2-2; TRBD1 aligns across 7 bases. CDR1 and CDR2 (germline): SGHDT, YYEEEE. J lost 5 bases, V lost 0 bases, and 10 bases had no gene match. The CDR3 covers 17 residues. CDR3 residues: CASSLAGTGEDTGELFF. For the CDR3, the DNA is TGTGCCAGCAGCTTGGCGGGTACAGGGGAAGATACCGGGGAGCTGTTTTTT.

In its sample, this clonotype was seen many times. In nucleotides, the CDR3 is TGTGCCAGCAGCTTAGATGTCTGGCGGGGTCGCTACGAGCAGTACTTC. Protein product: CASSLDVWRGRYEQYF. J is TRBJ2-7 and V is TRBV7-2; D may be TRBD2 (6 bases). CDR1 SGHTA and CDR2 FQGNSA come from the germline V gene. V was clipped by 1 base and J by 3 bases, with 16 bases between them. There are 16 residues in the CDR3.

This clonotype showed up many times. This chain uses TRBV12-3 or TRBV12-4 with TRBJ2-5; D gene uncertain. The CDR3 has 13 amino acids. Trimming stripped 7 bases from V and 7 bases from J, with 16 bases between. The CDR3 nucleotides read TGTGCCAGCAATAACGACGGAGTACTGACCCAGTACTTC. It yields the protein CASNNDGVLTQYF.

This rearrangement joins TRBV20-1 to TRBJ2-4; perhaps TRBD1 as D (6 bases). Germline CDR1 and CDR2: DFQATT and SNEGSKA (reference sequence). The CDR3 length is 15 residues. V lost 0 bases and J lost 4, with 13 bases in between. The CDR3 DNA reads as TGCAGTGCTAGAGAGATAGGTGACAGGAAAAACATTCAGTACTTC. Translation: CSAREIGDRKNIQYF.

This clonotype was picked up a small number of times. The rearrangement uses TRBV29-1 and TRBJ2-2, with 9 bases fitting TRBD2. J lost 5 bases, V lost 7 bases, and 8 bases had no gene match. Germline CDR1 and CDR2: SQVTM and ANQGSEA. This CDR3 comprises 14 residues. CDR3 in amino acids: CSADVAGATGELFF. CDR3 DNA: TGCAGCGCGGATGTAGCGGGAGCGACCGGGGAGCTGTTTTTT.

This clonotype came up many times. The genes are TRBV4-3 and TRBJ2-7; 8 bases fit TRBD1. This CDR3 has 15 residues. Germline CDR1 LGHNA, CDR2 YSLEER. Trimming at V came to 0 bases and at J to 3 bases, leaving 4 bases not matched to a gene. The CDR3 DNA sequence: TGCGCCAGCAGCCAAGATGGCAGGGGGCACTACGAGCAGTACTTC. Amino acid sequence: CASSQDGRGHYEQYF.

This clonotype appeared a few times. V and J are TRBV28 and TRBJ2-1; 9 bases match TRBD1. The V gene's germline CDR1 is MDHEN and CDR2 SYDVKM. After removal of 4 bases from V and 6 bases from J, the junction contained 7 bases not matched to a gene. The length of the CDR3 is 15 residues. The CDR3 loop is CASSYFGQGFNEQFF. The CDR3 DNA reads TGTGCCAGCAGTTATTTCGGACAGGGGTTCAATGAGCAGTTCTTC.

This clonotype was counted a few times. J is TRBJ1-2 and V is TRBV20-1; 9 nucleotides match TRBD1. The CDR3 totals 13 residues. CDR1 is DFQATT, CDR2 SNEGSKA, per germline (reference sequence). V shed 5 bases and J 6 bases; nucleotides not matched to a gene: 7. This CDR3 reads CSAERTGVDGYTF. CDR3 sequence (DNA): TGCAGTGCTGAAAGGACAGGGGTTGATGGCTACACCTTC.

The chain recombines TRBV20-1 with TRBJ1-6; weak D call: TRBD1 (5 bases). The CDR3 spans 14 residues. Trimming pared 6 bases from V and 8 bases from J, leaving 17 bases between. Looked up from germline, CDR1 is DFQATT and CDR2 is SNEGSKA (reference sequence). The CDR3 DNA reads TGCAGTGCCGCCTCAGGGACGGGGCATTCACCCCTCCACTTT. It codes for CSAASGTGHSPLHF.

This clonotype was counted between two and nine times. V and J are TRBV7-2 and TRBJ2-2; D is undetermined. Germline V gene sequence: CDR1 SGHTA, CDR2 FQGNSA. CDR3 size: 14 residues. V lost 4 bases, J lost 4 bases, and 10 bases lay in between. Here the CDR3 DNA reads TGTGCCAGCAGCTCCGGCCACATCACCGGGGAGCTGTTTTTT. It is translated as CASSSGHITGELFF. The whole variable domain, filled in from reference TRBV7-2 and TRBJ2-2, reads GAGVSQSPSNKVTEKGKDVELRCDPISGHTALYWYRQSLGQGLEFLIYFQGNSAPDKSGLPSDRFSAERTGGSVSTLTIQRTQQEDSAVYLCASSSGHITGELFFGEGSRLTVL.